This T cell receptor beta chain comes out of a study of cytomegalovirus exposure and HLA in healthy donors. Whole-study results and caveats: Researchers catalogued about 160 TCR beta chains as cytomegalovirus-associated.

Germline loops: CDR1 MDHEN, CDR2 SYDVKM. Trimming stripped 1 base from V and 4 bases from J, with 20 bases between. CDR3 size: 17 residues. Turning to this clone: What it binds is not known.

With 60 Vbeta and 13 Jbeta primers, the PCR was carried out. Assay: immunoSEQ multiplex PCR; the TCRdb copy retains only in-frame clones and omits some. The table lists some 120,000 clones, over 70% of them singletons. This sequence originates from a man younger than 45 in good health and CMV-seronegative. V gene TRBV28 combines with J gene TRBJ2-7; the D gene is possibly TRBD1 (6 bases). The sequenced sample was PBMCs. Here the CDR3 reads CASSLFGGAGVGYEQYF. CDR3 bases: TGTGCCAGCAGTTTATTTGGGGGCGCAGGAGTAGGGTACGAGCAGTACTTC.